This TCR beta chain was captured in a study of T-cell reconstitution after alpha-beta-depleted transplantation in children. Only a few counts were recorded for this clonotype. The CDR3 has 14 amino acids. V lost 6 bases to trimming and J lost 2 bases, with 14 bases between them. Looked up from germline, CDR1 is SNHLY and CDR2 is FYNNEI. A library of TCRbeta sequences, prepared with unique molecular identifiers, was generated. TCRdb recomputed calls from the PCR reads with MiXCR, one row per CDR3 protein. The data hold a few hundred thousand distinct CDR3 sequences, with around 27% observed a single time.

The sample was PBMCs, taken before TCRalphabeta/CD19-depleted stem cell transplant. The origin of this receptor is a boy under two years old with Wiskott-Aldrich syndrome, due to receive a stem cell transplant. The chain employs TRBV2 and TRBJ2-7; no firm D call. In DNA, the CDR3 is TGTGCCAGCAGATGGTCCCTCGGAACCTACGAGCAGTACTTC. As protein: CASRWSLGTYEQYF.